The 19 T cell receptor beta chains presented below share a single source sample, sequenced in a study of technical replicates of blood from several donors. The assay was immunoSEQ multiplex PCR, and TCRdb's table has in-frame clones only and misses some. The sample carries approximately 13,000 clones, roughly 84% recorded once. Sequenced sample: PBMCs. The receptor source for this set is a human donor in good health.

This clone was seen a few times. This rearrangement joins TRBV28 to TRBJ1-5; the match to TRBD1 covers 8 bases. The CDR3 runs 17 residues. CDR1 is MDHEN, CDR2 SYDVKM, per germline. Trimming cost V 4 bases and J 5 bases; bases outside gene matches: 13. In nucleotides, the CDR3 is TGTGCCAGCAGTTCCGGACAGGGAAATTGGGTTCATCAGCCCCAGCATTTT. This codes for CASSSGQGNWVHQPQHF.

The V gene is TRBV7-8, the J gene TRBJ2-7, with TRBD2 matching over 11 bases. Losses at the gene ends were 4 bases for V and 3 bases for J; bases not matched to a gene: 5. From germline, CDR1 is SGHVS and CDR2 FQNEAQ. The CDR3 totals 15 residues. The DNA for the CDR3 is TGTGCCAGCAGCTCGACTAGCGGGGCACACTACGAGCAGTACTTC. This codes for CASSSTSGAHYEQYF. Looking up the rest from reference TRBV7-8 and TRBJ2-7 gives the full variable domain: GAGVSQSPRYKVAKRGQDVALRCDPISGHVSLFWYQQALGQGPEFLTYFQNEAQLDKSGLPSDRFFAERPEGSVSTLKIQRTQQEDSAVYLCASSSTSGAHYEQYFGPGTRLTVT.

V gene TRBV7-2 combines with J gene TRBJ2-7; 11 bases line up with TRBD2. In germline, CDR1 is SGHTA, CDR2 FQGNSA. The trim removed 3 bases at V and 1 base at J, leaving 2 bases unmatched. CDR3 length equals 15 residues. Here the CDR3 reads CASSLGTSGSYEQYF. The CDR3 DNA sequence: TGTGCCAGCAGCTTGGGGACTAGCGGTTCCTACGAGCAGTACTTC.

The chain combines TRBV2 with TRBJ1-3; 7 bases are shared with TRBD1. Germline V gene sequence: CDR1 SNHLY, CDR2 FYNNEI. The CDR3 spans 15 residues. J was trimmed by 0 bases and V by 6 bases; bases with no gene match: 5. The CDR3 DNA follows: TGTGCCAGCAGGAGGGACAGCTACTCTGGAAACACCATATATTTT. Its translation: CASRRDSYSGNTIYF.

The chain carries TRBV6-5 and TRBJ1-1; D unresolved. The germline V gene encodes CDR1 MNHEY and CDR2 SVGAGI. Between the trimmed V and J ends, which lost 0 bases and 3 bases, there was a span of 8 bases. CDR3 length equals 14 residues. The CDR3: CASSYSRGYTEAFF. In nucleotides, the CDR3 is TGTGCCAGCAGTTACTCTCGCGGATACACTGAAGCTTTCTTT.

The CDR3 loop reads CASSYARTPPNEKLFF. In nucleotides, the CDR3 is TGTGCCAGCAGTTACGCACGGACACCTCCTAATGAAAAACTGTTTTTT. This chain links TRBV6-6 with TRBJ1-4; D may be TRBD1 (5 bases). Germline V CDR1 and CDR2: MNHNY, SVGAGI (reference sequence). This CDR3 spans 16 amino acids. V lost 2 bases, J lost 3 bases, and 13 bases lay in between.

The J gene is TRBJ2-5, the V gene TRBV7-9; the D gene is possibly TRBD2 (5 bases). Deletions cut 3 bases from V and 5 bases from J, with 13 bases between. The CDR3 runs 14 residues. Germline V gene sequence: CDR1 SEHNR, CDR2 FQNEAQ (reference sequence). CDR3 DNA: TGTGCCAGCAGCTTCATAGGGAGAGGGGAGACCCAGTACTTC. Translation: CASSFIGRGETQYF.

The chain joins TRBV6-6 to TRBJ1-3, with D uncertain. The V gene's germline CDR1 is MNHNY and CDR2 SVGAGI (reference sequence). The CDR3 has 14 amino acids. Trimming removed 2 bases at V and 0 bases at J, with 5 bases between. The CDR3 DNA sequence: TGTGCCAGCAGTTACGAGATCTCTGGAAACACCATATATTTT. This gives the protein CASSYEISGNTIYF.

This chain joins TRBV18 and TRBJ1-5, with 7 bases that match TRBD1. CDR1 KGHSH and CDR2 LQKENI come from the germline V gene. The CDR3 runs 16 residues. The trim removed 4 bases at V and 1 base at J, leaving 7 bases unmatched. The CDR3 is CASSLMGTASNQPQHF. The CDR3 bases are TGTGCCAGCTCACTTATGGGGACAGCGAGCAATCAGCCCCAGCATTTT.

This clone occurred a few times. This rearrangement joins TRBV4-2 to TRBJ1-5; the D is unclear. V was trimmed by 0 bases and J by 6 bases, leaving 12 bases between them. Germline V gene sequence: CDR1 LGHNA, CDR2 YNFKEQ. The CDR3 is 15 amino acids. The DNA of the CDR3 is TGTGCCAGCAGCCAAGATGAGGGAATGGGTCAGCCCCAGCATTTT. This encodes CASSQDEGMGQPQHF.

The gene calls are TRBV2 and TRBJ2-7, with 7 nucleotides matching TRBD2. Germline values: CDR1 SNHLY, CDR2 FYNNEI. The V segment lost 2 bases and the J segment 6 bases; nucleotides outside the gene matches: 4. The CDR3 runs 13 residues. The CDR3: CASSERGGAEQYF. The DNA for the CDR3 is TGTGCCAGCAGTGAACGGGGAGGGGCCGAGCAGTACTTC.

The rearrangement links TRBV27 to TRBJ1-2; a possible D gene is TRBD1 (5 bases). V was trimmed by 6 bases and J by 0 bases, leaving 8 bases between them. Per germline, CDR1 MNHEY and CDR2 SMNVEV (reference sequence). The length of the CDR3 is 13 residues. The CDR3 region has the DNA TGTGCCAGCAGGCAGACAGCTAACTATGGCTACACCTTC. It is translated as CASRQTANYGYTF.

The rearrangement links TRBV7-2 to TRBJ2-7, with D perhaps matching TRBD2 (6 bases). V was trimmed by 1 base and J by 0 bases, leaving 13 bases between them. The CDR3 runs to 16 residues. Germline V lookup: CDR1 SGHTA, CDR2 FQGNSA. CDR3 amino acids: CASSLEGGANSYEQYF. In DNA form, the CDR3 reads TGTGCCAGCAGCTTAGAGGGCGGGGCAAACTCCTACGAGCAGTACTTC.

This clone came up once. V and J are TRBV2 and TRBJ2-3; 10 positions agree with TRBD2. Germline V gene data show CDR1 as SNHLY and CDR2 as FYNNEI. Losses at the gene ends were 7 bases for V and 2 bases for J; bases not matched to a gene: 9. The CDR3 has 16 amino acids. Written as DNA, the CDR3 is TGTGCCAGCAACACGATTAGCGGGAGGTTCACAGATACGCAGTATTTT. Translation: CASNTISGRFTDTQYF.

This chain links TRBV6-5 with TRBJ2-2, with unresolved D. Germline values: CDR1 MNHEY, CDR2 SVGAGI. The CDR3 is made up of 13 amino acids. V was clipped by 1 base and J by 5 bases, with 5 bases between them. The chain's CDR3 is CASSYYETGELFF. CDR3 coding DNA: TGTGCCAGCAGTTACTACGAGACCGGGGAGCTGTTTTTT.

V and J are TRBV2 and TRBJ2-5; D might be TRBD2 (5 bases). The CDR3 covers 11 residues. CDR1 and CDR2 from the germline V gene are SNHLY and FYNNEI. Trimming removed 7 bases at V and 3 bases at J, with 6 bases between. CDR3: CASKAEETQYF. The CDR3 nucleotides are TGTGCCAGCAAAGCGGAAGAGACCCAGTACTTC.

This chain connects TRBV12-2 to TRBJ1-5; the table assigns TRBD1, which was not confirmed against the DNA. TRBV12-2 is noted as a pseudogene. The CDR3 totals 21 residues. CDR3 region: CASRLAGSGTGGESGNQPQHF. The CDR3 DNA sequence: TGTGCAAGTCGCTTAGCGGGGAGCGGGACAGGGGGCGAATCGGGCAATCAGCCCCAGCATTTT.

V gene TRBV6-5 combines with J gene TRBJ2-1; 9 bases line up with TRBD2. Germline lookup yields CDR1 MNHEY and CDR2 SVGAGI. This CDR3 is 16 amino acids long. Trimming at V came to 2 bases and at J to 9 bases, leaving 11 bases not matched to a gene. The CDR3 sequence: CASSYLAGGPSGEQFF. CDR3 in DNA: TGTGCCAGCAGTTACCTTGCGGGAGGGCCTTCGGGTGAGCAGTTCTTC.

The V call is TRBV28, the J call TRBJ2-3, with D maybe TRBD2 (6 bases). Germline CDR1 and CDR2: MDHEN and SYDVKM. Trimming took 4 bases from V and 4 from J, leaving 12 bases between them. There are 14 residues in the CDR3. The CDR3 loop reads CASSSPGTPDTQYF. CDR3 DNA: TGTGCCAGCAGTTCTCCCGGGACTCCAGATACGCAGTATTTT.